The TCR beta chain described here comes from a study of blood T cell repertoires in COVID-19. Overall study context: Researchers got acute and convalescent COVID-19 samples from the United States, Italy and Spain. PBMCs, B-cell-depleted T cells, or T cells provided the cDNA or gDNA that made up the material.

The CDR3 loop spans 13 amino acids. The germline V gene has CDR1 ENHRY and CDR2 SYGVKD. V was clipped by 6 bases and J by 5 bases; unmatched bases: 1. This clone was observed a few times. Original methodology: Amplification of reference gene primers was used by the study to estimate nucleated cell counts. Repertoires were generated with immunoSEQ multiplex PCR, while TCRdb's copy carries only in-frame clones and drops some. V and J calls and clone size are those listed in that table; D and trimming were worked out from the DNA. The sample contains approximately 52,000 clones, nearly 90% of which appear only once.

Material: peripheral blood. This TCR was sampled from a man between 60 and 70 years old with active COVID-19. The chain recombines TRBV10-3 with TRBJ2-7; 13 bases agree with TRBD2. In DNA form, the CDR3 reads TGTGCCATCAGGGGACTAGCGGGGAACGAGCAGTACTTC. Translating it yields CAIRGLAGNEQYF.